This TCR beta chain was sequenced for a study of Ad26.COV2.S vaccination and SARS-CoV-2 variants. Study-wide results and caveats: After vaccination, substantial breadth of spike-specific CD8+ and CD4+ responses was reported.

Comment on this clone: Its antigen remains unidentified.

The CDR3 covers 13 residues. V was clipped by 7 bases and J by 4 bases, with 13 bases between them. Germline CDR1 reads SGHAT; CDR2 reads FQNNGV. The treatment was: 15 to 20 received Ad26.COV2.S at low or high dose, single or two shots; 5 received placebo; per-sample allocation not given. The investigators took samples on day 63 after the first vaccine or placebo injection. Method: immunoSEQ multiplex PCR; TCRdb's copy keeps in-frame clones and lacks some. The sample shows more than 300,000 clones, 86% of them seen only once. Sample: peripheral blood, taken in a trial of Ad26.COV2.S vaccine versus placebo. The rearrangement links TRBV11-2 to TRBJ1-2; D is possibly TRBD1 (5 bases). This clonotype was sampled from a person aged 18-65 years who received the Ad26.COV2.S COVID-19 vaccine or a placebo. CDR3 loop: CASTLGTGYGYTF. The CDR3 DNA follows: TGTGCCAGCACCCTCGGGACGGGCTATGGCTACACCTTC.